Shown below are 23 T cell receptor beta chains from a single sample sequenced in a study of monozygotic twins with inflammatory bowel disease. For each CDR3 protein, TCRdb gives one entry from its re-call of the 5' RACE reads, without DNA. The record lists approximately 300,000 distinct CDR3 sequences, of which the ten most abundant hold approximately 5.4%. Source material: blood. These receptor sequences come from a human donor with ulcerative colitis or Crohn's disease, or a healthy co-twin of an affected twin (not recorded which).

The CDR3 region is CASSYSIYRGGARAEAFF. This sequence joins TRBV6-5 and TRBJ1-1; with no DNA, the TCRdb D assignment of TRBD1 cannot be verified. There are 18 residues in the CDR3. The germline V gene encodes CDR1 MNHEY and CDR2 SVGAGI.

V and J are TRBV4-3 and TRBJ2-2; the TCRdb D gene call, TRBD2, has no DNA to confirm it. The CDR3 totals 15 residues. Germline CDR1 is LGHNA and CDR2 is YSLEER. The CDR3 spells CASTQLAGNTGELFF.

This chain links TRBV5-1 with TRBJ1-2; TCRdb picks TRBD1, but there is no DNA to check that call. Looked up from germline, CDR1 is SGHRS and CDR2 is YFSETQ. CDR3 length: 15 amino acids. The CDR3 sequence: CASSLTGGADYGYTF.

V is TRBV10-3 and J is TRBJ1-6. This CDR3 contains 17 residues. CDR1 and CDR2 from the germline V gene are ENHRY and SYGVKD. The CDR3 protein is CAISESKGGSYNSPLHF.

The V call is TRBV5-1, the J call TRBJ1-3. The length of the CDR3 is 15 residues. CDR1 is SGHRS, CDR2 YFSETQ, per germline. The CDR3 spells CASSLGGKAGNTIYF.

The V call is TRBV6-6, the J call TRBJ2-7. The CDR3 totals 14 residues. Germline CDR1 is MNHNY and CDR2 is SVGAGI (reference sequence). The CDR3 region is CASRDRPRSYEQYF.

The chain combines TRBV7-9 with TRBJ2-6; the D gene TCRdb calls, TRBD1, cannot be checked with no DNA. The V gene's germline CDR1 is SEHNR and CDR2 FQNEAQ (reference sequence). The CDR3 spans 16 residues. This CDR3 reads CASITSGGSGANVLTF. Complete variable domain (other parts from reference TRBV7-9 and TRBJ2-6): DTGVSQNPRHKITKRGQNVTFRCDPISEHNRLYWYRQTLGQGPEFLTYFQNEAQLEKSRLLSDRFSAERPKGSFSTLEIQRTEQGDSAMYLCASITSGGSGANVLTFGAGSRLTVL.

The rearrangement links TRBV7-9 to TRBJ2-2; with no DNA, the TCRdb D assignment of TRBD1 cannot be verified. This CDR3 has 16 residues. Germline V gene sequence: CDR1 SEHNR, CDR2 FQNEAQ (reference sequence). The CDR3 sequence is CASSPGQTPYTGELFF. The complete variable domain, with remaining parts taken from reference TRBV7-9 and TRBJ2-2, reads DTGVSQNPRHKITKRGQNVTFRCDPISEHNRLYWYRQTLGQGPEFLTYFQNEAQLEKSRLLSDRFSAERPKGSFSTLEIQRTEQGDSAMYLCASSPGQTPYTGELFFGEGSRLTVL.

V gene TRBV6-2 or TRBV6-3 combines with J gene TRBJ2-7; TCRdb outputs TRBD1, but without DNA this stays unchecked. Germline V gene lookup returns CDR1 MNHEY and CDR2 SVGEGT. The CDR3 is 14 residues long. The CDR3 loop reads CASSYGGTLREQYF.

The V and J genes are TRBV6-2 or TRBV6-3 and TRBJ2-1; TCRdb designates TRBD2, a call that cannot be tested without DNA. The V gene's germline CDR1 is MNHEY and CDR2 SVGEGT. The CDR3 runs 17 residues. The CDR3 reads CASSYSLAGVSYNEQFF.

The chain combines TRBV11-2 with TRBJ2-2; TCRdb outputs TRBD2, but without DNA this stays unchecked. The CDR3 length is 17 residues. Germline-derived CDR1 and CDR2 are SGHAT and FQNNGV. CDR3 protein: CASSRIRFGGGTGELFF.

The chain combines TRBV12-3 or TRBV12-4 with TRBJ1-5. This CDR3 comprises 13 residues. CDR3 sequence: CASSPNWNQPQHF.

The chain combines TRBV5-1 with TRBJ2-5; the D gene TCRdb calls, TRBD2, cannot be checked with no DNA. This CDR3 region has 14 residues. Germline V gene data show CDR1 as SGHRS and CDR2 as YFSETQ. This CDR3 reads CASSRGLVGETQYF.

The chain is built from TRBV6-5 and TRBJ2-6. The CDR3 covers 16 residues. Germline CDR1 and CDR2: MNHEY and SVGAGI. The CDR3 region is CASILGITTGANVLTF.

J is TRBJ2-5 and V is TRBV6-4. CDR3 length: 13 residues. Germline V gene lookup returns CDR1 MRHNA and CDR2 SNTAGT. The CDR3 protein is CASSHREKETQYF.

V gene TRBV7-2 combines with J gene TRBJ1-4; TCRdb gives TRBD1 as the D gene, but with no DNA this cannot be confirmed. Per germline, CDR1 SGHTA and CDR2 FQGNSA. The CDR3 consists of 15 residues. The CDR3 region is CASSRRGPTIEKLFF.

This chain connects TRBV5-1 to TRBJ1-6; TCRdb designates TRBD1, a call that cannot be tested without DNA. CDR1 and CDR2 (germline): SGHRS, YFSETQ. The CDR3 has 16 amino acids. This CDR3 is CASRNWAGGTNSPLHF.

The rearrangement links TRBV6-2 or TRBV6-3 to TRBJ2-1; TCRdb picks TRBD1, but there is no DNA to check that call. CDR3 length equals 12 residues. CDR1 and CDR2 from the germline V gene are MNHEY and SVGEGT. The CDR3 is CAVRDSYNEQFF.

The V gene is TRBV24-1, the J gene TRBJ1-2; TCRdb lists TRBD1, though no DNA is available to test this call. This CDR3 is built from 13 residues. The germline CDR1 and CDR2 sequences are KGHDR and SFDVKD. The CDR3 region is CATEARRGDGYTF.

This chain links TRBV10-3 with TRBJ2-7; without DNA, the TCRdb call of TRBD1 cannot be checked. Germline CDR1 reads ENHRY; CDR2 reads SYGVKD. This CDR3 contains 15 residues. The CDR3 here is CAISDRGQGPYEQYF.

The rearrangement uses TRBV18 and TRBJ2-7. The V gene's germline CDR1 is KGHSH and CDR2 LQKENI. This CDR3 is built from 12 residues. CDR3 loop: CASSPIGDEQYF.

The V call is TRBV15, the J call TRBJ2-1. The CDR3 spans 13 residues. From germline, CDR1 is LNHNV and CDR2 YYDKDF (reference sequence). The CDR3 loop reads CATSRGTSSEQFF.

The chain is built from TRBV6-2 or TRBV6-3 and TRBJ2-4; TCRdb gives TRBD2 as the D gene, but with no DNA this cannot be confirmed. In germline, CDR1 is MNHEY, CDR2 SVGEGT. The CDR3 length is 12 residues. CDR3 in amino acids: CASSWWTKVQYF.